This T cell receptor (beta chain) was sequenced in a study of cytomegalovirus exposure and HLA in healthy donors. 60 Vbeta and 13 Jbeta primers were used in PCR. Clones were read by immunoSEQ multiplex PCR, and TCRdb kept only the in-frame ones, dropping some. This repertoire includes about 55,000 clones. CDR3 length equals 15 residues. Sequenced input: PBMCs. This clonotype was obtained from a man between 45 and 60 years old in good health and CMV-seropositive. V gene TRBV21-1 combines with J gene TRBJ1-1. TRBV21-1 is classified as a pseudogene. In nucleotides, the CDR3 is TGTGCCAGCAGCAAAGAGAAAGTACTGTATGTTGGAGCTTTCTTT. This encodes CASSKEKVLYVGAFF.